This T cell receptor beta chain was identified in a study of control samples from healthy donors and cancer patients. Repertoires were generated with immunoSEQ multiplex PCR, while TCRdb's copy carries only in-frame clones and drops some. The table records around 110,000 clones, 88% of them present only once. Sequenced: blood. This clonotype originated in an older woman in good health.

In DNA form, the CDR3 reads TGTGCCAGCAGCGTAGAAGCGGGCCCCCTAGCTGGCTACACCTTC. Encoded protein: CASSVEAGPLAGYTF. The J gene is TRBJ1-2, the V gene TRBV9, with unresolved D. Germline CDR1 is SGDLS and CDR2 is YYNGEE. CDR3 length equals 15 residues. V was cut by 0 bases and J by 7 bases, with 16 bases left in between.